The 10 T cell receptor beta chains presented below share a single source sample, sequenced in a study of blood T cells in healthy people across ages. The use of a sample-barcoded 5' primer and a J-beta primer mix characterized a second PCR of roughly 6 to 11 cycles. TCRdb re-derived calls from the 5' RACE reads in MiXCR, one entry per CDR3 protein. The sample holds 1.6 million or so distinct CDR3 sequences, 30% to 35% seen once. Specimen: blood. The origin of the receptors is a woman younger than 45 in good health.

This clonotype occurred a few times. The chain uses TRBV12-3 or TRBV12-4 and TRBJ2-1, with 8 bases matching TRBD1. V shed 5 bases and J 5 bases; nucleotides not matched to a gene: 5. This CDR3 comprises 14 residues. Here the CDR3 DNA reads TGTGCCAGCAGTCCGGGACAGGCGGACAATGAGCAGTTCTTC. This translates into CASSPGQADNEQFF.

This clonotype was observed a few times. This rearrangement joins TRBV20-1 to TRBJ2-7; tentative D call: TRBD1 (6 bases). The CDR3 totals 13 residues. Per germline, CDR1 DFQATT and CDR2 SNEGSKA (reference sequence). V was clipped by 5 bases and J by 4 bases, with 15 bases between them. The DNA for the CDR3 is TGCAGTGCTTCCCCTGGACAGAAGTACGAGCAGTACTTC. As protein: CSASPGQKYEQYF.

The V gene is TRBV5-1, the J gene TRBJ2-3; 8 bases line up with TRBD2. The junction had 11 bases not matched to a gene; V was cut back by 0 bases and J by 8 bases. The V gene's germline CDR1 is SGHRS and CDR2 YFSETQ. The CDR3 contains 16 residues. The CDR3 reads CASSLVSSDRGGTQYF. The CDR3 DNA reads as TGCGCCAGCAGCTTGGTCTCTAGCGATCGGGGGGGTACGCAGTATTTT.

This clonotype came up a few times. CDR3 coding DNA: TGCAGTGCCAAGATAGTTGGGCTTATGGGACTAGGAGAGCAGTTCTTC. Encoded protein: CSAKIVGLMGLGEQFF. The chain has TRBV20-1 and TRBJ2-1, with 8 positions matching TRBD2. After removal of 6 bases from V and 10 bases from J, the junction contained 20 bases not matched to a gene. CDR1 and CDR2 from the germline V gene are DFQATT and SNEGSKA (reference sequence). The CDR3 totals 16 residues.

This chain connects TRBV2 to TRBJ2-1; D might be TRBD1 or TRBD2, each matching 5 bases. The germline V gene encodes CDR1 SNHLY and CDR2 FYNNEI. The CDR3 consists of 14 residues. The V and J ends lost 10 bases and 4 bases respectively, with 17 bases between them. The CDR3 loop reads CATKKFGGYNEQFF. As DNA, the CDR3 is TGTGCCACCAAAAAGTTTGGGGGTTACAATGAGCAGTTCTTC.

This clonotype came up a few times. V gene TRBV4-1 combines with J gene TRBJ2-3; D gene ambiguous. CDR1 is MGHRA and CDR2 is YSYEKL in the germline V gene. Trimming cost V 4 bases and J 6 bases, with 14 bases left between them. CDR3 length: 14 residues. The CDR3 DNA sequence: TGCGCCAGCAGCCGGATCGGCGGACGGGATACGCAGTATTTT. Encoded protein: CASSRIGGRDTQYF.

The V gene is TRBV11-2, the J gene TRBJ1-2; possibly TRBD1 for D (5 bases). Germline CDR1 is SGHAT and CDR2 is FQNNGV. This CDR3 is built from 15 residues. Trimming removed 5 bases at V and 4 bases at J, with 17 bases between. Written as DNA, the CDR3 is TGTGCCAGCAGCCCAACGCCAGGGTACAGCTATGGCTACACCTTC. It is translated as CASSPTPGYSYGYTF.

V usage is TRBV15 and J usage is TRBJ1-1; D remains ambiguous. CDR1 is LNHNV and CDR2 is YYDKDF in the germline V gene (reference sequence). The CDR3 has 14 residues. V shed 9 bases and J shed 1 base, with 15 bases lying between them. The CDR3 region is CATTFSVGNTEAFF. The CDR3 region has the DNA TGTGCCACGACATTTAGTGTCGGGAACACTGAAGCTTTCTTT.

This clonotype came up many times. This chain uses TRBV10-3 with TRBJ2-1, with D maybe TRBD2 (6 bases). V was trimmed by 4 bases and J by 7 bases, leaving 8 bases between them. The CDR3 is made up of 12 amino acids. The V gene's germline CDR1 is ENHRY and CDR2 SYGVKD. The CDR3 reads CAISGRDNEQFF. CDR3 nucleotides: TGTGCCATCAGTGGGCGGGATAATGAGCAGTTCTTC.

This clonotype showed up just a few times. The gene calls are TRBV12-3 or TRBV12-4 and TRBJ2-3; 10 bases align to TRBD2. V shed 8 bases and J 4 bases; nucleotides not matched to a gene: 9. This CDR3 region has 15 residues. CDR3 amino acids: CASSSGGAGADTQYF. The CDR3 DNA reads TGTGCCAGCTCAAGCGGGGGGGCTGGGGCAGATACGCAGTATTTT.